The next 23 T cell receptor beta chains were all read from a single sample in a study of CD8+CD57+ T cells in acquired aplastic anemia. Before being chosen for sequencing, patients had shown CD8+CD57+ cell expansion by flow cytometry. For CDR3 and TCR beta VDJ profiling, genomic DNA was the template used. TCRdb reprocessed the reads with MiXCR, giving one entry per CDR3 protein. The sample has roughly 200,000 distinct CDR3 sequences, 63% seen once. The source material was sorted CD4+, CD8+, or CD8+CD57+ T cells (not recorded which) from PBMCs. The receptors stem from a human donor with aplastic anemia.

This clonotype was detected a few times. The genes are TRBV27 and TRBJ2-2, with D unresolved. Germline V gene sequence: CDR1 MNHEY, CDR2 SMNVEV (reference sequence). This CDR3 is 12 amino acids long. Trimming cost V 3 bases and J 8 bases, with 7 bases left between them. Here the CDR3 reads CASSFLGGELFF. DNA of the CDR3: TGTGCCAGCAGTTTCCTTGGGGGGGAGCTGTTTTTT.

This clonotype has a count of ten or more. The J gene is TRBJ2-7, the V gene TRBV6-5; D unresolved. V lost 5 bases and J lost 6, with 11 bases in between. Germline V gene sequence: CDR1 MNHEY, CDR2 SVGAGI. The CDR3 loop spans 12 amino acids. The CDR3 region is CASSPNTVEQYF. Here the CDR3 DNA reads TGTGCCAGCAGTCCGAACACCGTCGAGCAGTACTTC.

This rearrangement joins TRBV7-3 to TRBJ2-2, with TRBD1 as a possible D gene (6 bases). V dropped 8 bases and J dropped 0 bases, with 16 bases sitting between them. The germline V gene encodes CDR1 SGHTA and CDR2 FQGTGA. The CDR3 has 16 residues. The CDR3: CASGLDSFANTGELFF. The CDR3 coding sequence is TGTGCCAGCGGTTTGGACAGTTTCGCGAACACCGGGGAGCTGTTTTTT.

This chain joins TRBV5-1 and TRBJ1-1, with TRBD1 as a possible D gene (6 bases). Looked up from germline, CDR1 is SGHRS and CDR2 is YFSETQ. V was cut by 4 bases and J by 2 bases, with 12 bases left in between. CDR3 length equals 14 residues. The DNA of the CDR3 is TGCGCCAGCAGCGACCAACAGGGCAACACTGAAGCTTTCTTT. It is translated as CASSDQQGNTEAFF.

The CDR3 DNA reads TGCAGCGCGAAACCGGGACAGAAGTACGAGCAGTACTTC. This codes for CSAKPGQKYEQYF. This sequence joins TRBV29-1 and TRBJ2-7, with TRBD1 identical over 7 bases. Germline V gene lookup returns CDR1 SQVTM and CDR2 ANQGSEA. The CDR3 consists of 13 residues. After removal of 7 bases from V and 4 bases from J, the junction contained 10 bases not matched to a gene.

This CDR3 reads CASSQPRTGGSINEQFF. In DNA form, the CDR3 reads TGCGCCAGCAGCCAACCGCGGACAGGGGGCTCCATCAATGAGCAGTTCTTC. This sequence joins TRBV5-1 and TRBJ2-1, with TRBD1 matching 11 bases. The CDR3 has 17 amino acids. V was pared by 4 bases and J by 6 bases, with 12 bases of the junction left unmatched. Germline CDR1 and CDR2: SGHRS and YFSETQ.

This clonotype was detected a few times. V usage is TRBV7-9 and J usage is TRBJ2-5, with TRBD1 matching 7 bases. Germline CDR1 is SEHNR and CDR2 is FQNEAQ (reference sequence). The CDR3 is 15 residues long. V was clipped by 4 bases and J by 5 bases; unmatched bases: 10. The CDR3 region has the DNA TGTGCCAGCAGCTACCTGACAGGGTTTGGGGAGACCCAGTACTTC. Amino acid sequence: CASSYLTGFGETQYF.

This clonotype was picked up many times. The rearrangement links TRBV7-8 to TRBJ2-7; the D gene is possibly TRBD2 (7 bases). Germline assignment: CDR1 SGHVS and CDR2 FQNEAQ. V gave up 3 bases and J gave up 6 bases, with 12 bases separating them. The CDR3 length is 13 residues. The CDR3 sequence is CASSLEGGVEQYF. Written as DNA, the CDR3 is TGTGCCAGCAGCTTGGAGGGGGGGGTCGAGCAGTACTTC.

The table lists this clonotype with a few counts. The CDR3 region is CASSYADNEKLFF. CDR3 DNA sequence: TGTGCCAGCAGTTACGCGGATAATGAAAAACTGTTTTTT. V usage is TRBV6-6 and J usage is TRBJ1-4; D unresolved. Deletions cut 2 bases from V and 4 bases from J, with 5 bases between. Germline V gene data show CDR1 as MNHNY and CDR2 as SVGAGI (reference sequence). CDR3 length equals 13 residues.

The CDR3 loop is CASSPGASGTDTQYF. The CDR3 DNA is TGTGCCAGCAGCCCAGGGGCTAGCGGAACAGATACGCAGTATTTT. The chain employs TRBV7-9 and TRBJ2-3; a weak D match, TRBD2 (7 bases). The CDR3 contains 15 residues. V was trimmed by 5 bases and J by 3 bases, leaving 15 bases between them. Per germline, CDR1 SEHNR and CDR2 FQNEAQ (reference sequence). Filled out from reference TRBV7-9 and TRBJ2-3, the complete variable domain reads DTGVSQNPRHKITKRGQNVTFRCDPISEHNRLYWYRQTLGQGPEFLTYFQNEAQLEKSRLLSDRFSAERPKGSFSTLEIQRTEQGDSAMYLCASSPGASGTDTQYFGPGTRLTVL.

The genes are TRBV20-1 and TRBJ2-7; D possibly matches TRBD1 or TRBD2 (5 bases each). This CDR3 is 15 amino acids long. The germline gives CDR1 DFQATT, CDR2 SNEGSKA (reference sequence). With 0 bases removed from V and 4 bases from J, the gap between germline ends came to 16 bases. The CDR3 here is CSARDARRGGYEQYF. CDR3 sequence (DNA): TGCAGTGCTAGAGATGCACGACGTGGGGGATACGAGCAGTACTTC.

This rearrangement joins TRBV5-1 to TRBJ2-7, with D perhaps TRBD2 (6 bases). The CDR3 sequence is 14 residues long. The V end was cut by 4 bases, the J end by 2 bases, with 13 bases between. From germline, CDR1 is SGHRS and CDR2 YFSETQ. This chain's CDR3 is CASSHTSSAYEQYF. CDR3 DNA: TGCGCCAGCAGCCATACTTCTAGCGCCTACGAGCAGTACTTC.

The chain employs TRBV20-1 and TRBJ2-3; possible D gene TRBD2, 7 bases. Germline values: CDR1 DFQATT, CDR2 SNEGSKA (reference sequence). V dropped 4 bases and J dropped 4 bases, with 15 bases sitting between them. The CDR3 extends over 14 amino acids. CDR3 protein: CSAKKGGAADTQYF. The CDR3 coding sequence is TGCAGTGCTAAGAAAGGGGGGGCGGCAGATACGCAGTATTTT.

This clonotype was detected ten times or more. This chain joins TRBV2 and TRBJ2-7, with TRBD2 as a possible D gene (6 bases). The V end lost 7 bases, the J end lost 0 bases, and 10 bases lay between the germline ends. The CDR3 is 13 amino acids. CDR1 and CDR2 (germline): SNHLY, FYNNEI. CDR3 nucleotide sequence: TGTGCCAGCAAGGCGGGGTTCTCCTACGAGCAGTACTTC. It yields the protein CASKAGFSYEQYF. Full variable domain (remainder filled in from reference TRBV2 and TRBJ2-7): EPEVTQTPSHQVTQMGQEVILRCVPISNHLYFYWYRQILGQKVEFLVSFYNNEISEKSEIFDDQFSVERPDGSNFTLKIRSTKLEDSAMYFCASKAGFSYEQYFGPGTRLTVT.

The chain combines TRBV10-3 with TRBJ1-5; D is undetermined. Germline V CDR1 and CDR2: ENHRY, SYGVKD. Trimming took off 8 bases at V and 0 bases at J, with 2 bases between the two ends. The CDR3 totals 11 residues. This CDR3 reads CAIGSNQPQHF. The CDR3 nucleotides are TGTGCCATCGGTAGCAATCAGCCCCAGCATTTT.

The chain combines TRBV25-1 with TRBJ1-3; D gene uncertain. Looked up from germline, CDR1 is MGHDK and CDR2 is SYGVNS. CDR3 size: 13 residues. Trimming removed 3 bases from V and 3 bases from J, with 6 bases in between. CDR3 in DNA: TGTGCCAGCAGTGATTCGAATGGAAACACCATATATTTT. Encoded protein: CASSDSNGNTIYF.

The chain is built from TRBV7-8 and TRBJ2-1; TRBD2 matches 13 bases. CDR3 length equals 21 residues. Looked up from germline, CDR1 is SGHVS and CDR2 is FQNEAQ. Germline trimming cut 1 base from V and 1 base from J; bases unmatched to any gene: 13. The CDR3 reads CASSLVGSGLAGVGSYNEQFF. CDR3 bases: TGTGCCAGCAGCTTAGTTGGAAGTGGACTAGCGGGAGTTGGGTCCTACAATGAGCAGTTCTTC.

CDR3 amino acids: CATSGSSTDTQYF. The CDR3 nucleotides are TGTGCCACCAGTGGCTCTAGCACAGATACGCAGTATTTT. The chain carries TRBV24-1 and TRBJ2-3; D is undetermined. V lost 5 bases and J lost 0, with 5 bases in between. CDR1 KGHDR and CDR2 SFDVKD come from the germline V gene. CDR3 length: 13 amino acids.

This clonotype was recorded a few times. The CDR3 sequence is CASSQYQGGQPQHF. The CDR3 nucleotides are TGTGCCAGCAGCCAATATCAAGGAGGTCAGCCCCAGCATTTT. This chain joins TRBV3-1 and TRBJ1-5; D is uncertain. The CDR3 contains 14 residues. With 2 bases removed from V and 6 bases from J, the gap between germline ends came to 11 bases. From germline, CDR1 is LGHDT and CDR2 YNNKEL (reference sequence).

The genes are TRBV11-3 and TRBJ2-1; D not certain. Trimming shortened V by 6 bases and J by 0 bases, and 12 bases separated the two germline ends. The CDR3 loop spans 15 amino acids. CDR1 and CDR2 (germline): SGHNT, YENEEA. CDR3 sequence reads: CASSRNWGSYNEQFF. CDR3 coding DNA: TGTGCCAGCAGTCGAAACTGGGGCTCCTACAATGAGCAGTTCTTC.

CDR3 DNA: TGCGCCAGCAGTGAGGTAGCGGGGGGCCGCGAGCAGTACTTC. The encoded protein is CASSEVAGGREQYF. This chain connects TRBV10-1 to TRBJ2-7; TRBD2 matches 10 bases. From germline, CDR1 is WNHNN and CDR2 SYGVQD (reference sequence). J was trimmed by 6 bases and V by 2 bases; bases with no gene match: 4. The CDR3 extends over 14 amino acids.

V gene TRBV20-1 combines with J gene TRBJ2-7; no definite D call. The CDR3 extends over 13 amino acids. Looked up from germline, CDR1 is DFQATT and CDR2 is SNEGSKA (reference sequence). V dropped 5 bases and J dropped 0 bases, with 11 bases sitting between them. The CDR3 nucleotides read TGCAGTGCTCAAATGGAAAACTCCTACGAGCAGTACTTC. Protein product: CSAQMENSYEQYF.

The V call is TRBV19, the J call TRBJ2-2; the D gene could be TRBD1 or TRBD2 (7 bases each). CDR1 is LNHDA and CDR2 is SQIVND in the germline V gene (reference sequence). Trimming cost V 7 bases and J 5 bases, with 17 bases left between them. The CDR3 is 15 residues long. In nucleotides, the CDR3 is TGTGCCAGTACCCTTCGACAGGGAGGGACCGGGGAGCTGTTTTTT. Translating gives CASTLRQGGTGELFF. The whole variable domain, filled in from reference TRBV19 and TRBJ2-2, reads DGGITQSPKYLFRKEGQNVTLSCEQNLNHDAMYWYRQDPGQGLRLIYYSQIVNDFQKGDIAEGYSVSREKKESFPLTVTSAQKNPTAFYLCASTLRQGGTGELFFGEGSRLTVL.